This passage covers 14 T cell receptor beta chains from one sample sequenced in a study of blood T cell repertoires in COVID-19. The table came from immunoSEQ multiplex PCR; TCRdb's copy has only in-frame clones and leaves some out. The sample comprises approximately 400,000 clones, about 90% of which are singletons, and 0.95% to 1.5% rests with the top ten. Sequencing was done on a sample of peripheral blood. These receptors all come from a man in his forties or fifties with acute or convalescent COVID-19.

This sequence joins TRBV7-3 and TRBJ2-1; D is possibly TRBD2 (6 bases). Germline assignment: CDR1 SGHTA and CDR2 FQGTGA. The CDR3 extends over 17 amino acids. The V gene lost 0 bases and the J gene lost 4 bases, with 16 bases spanning the gap. This chain's CDR3 is CASSLTVGGGPYNEQFF. The CDR3 DNA reads TGTGCCAGCAGCTTAACGGTCGGGGGAGGACCTTACAATGAGCAGTTCTTC.

The rearrangement uses TRBV19 and TRBJ1-1; D is possibly TRBD1 (5 bases). Per germline, CDR1 LNHDA and CDR2 SQIVND (reference sequence). The V and J ends lost 3 bases and 2 bases respectively, with 10 bases between them. This CDR3 region has 14 residues. Here the CDR3 reads CASSIATENTEAFF. DNA for the CDR3: TGTGCCAGTAGTATCGCGACAGAAAACACTGAAGCTTTCTTT.

This clone was observed a few times. The chain recombines TRBV21-1 with TRBJ2-7; no DNA check was done on the table's D call, TRBD2. TRBV21-1 is tagged as a pseudogene. This CDR3 is built from 14 residues. As DNA, the CDR3 is TGTCCCAGGGCTCACCCCCTCTCTAGCTACGAGCAGTACTTC. It codes for CPRAHPLSSYEQYF.

V gene TRBV7-2 combines with J gene TRBJ2-2, with 8 bases matching TRBD2. CDR1 is SGHTA and CDR2 is FQGNSA in the germline V gene. CDR3 length equals 19 residues. V trimming: 5 bases; J trimming: 2 bases; junction bases outside the gene matches: 16. The CDR3 DNA sequence: TGTGCCAGCAGCCCACCTGGGGGTAGCGGGATCTTTAACACCGGGGAGCTGTTTTTT. Translation: CASSPPGGSGIFNTGELFF.

J is TRBJ1-6 and V is TRBV19; D is possibly TRBD1 (6 bases). Germline V gene data show CDR1 as LNHDA and CDR2 as SQIVND (reference sequence). The V end lost 3 bases, the J end lost 0 bases, and 9 bases lay between the germline ends. The CDR3 contains 16 residues. The CDR3: CASSIQGSSYNSPLHF. Written as DNA, the CDR3 is TGTGCCAGTAGTATTCAGGGGAGCTCCTATAATTCACCCCTCCACTTT.

The gene calls are TRBV27 and TRBJ2-7; TRBD1 matches at 7 bases. Germline loops: CDR1 MNHEY, CDR2 SMNVEV (reference sequence). CDR3 length: 14 amino acids. Losses at the gene ends were 5 bases for V and 6 bases for J; bases not matched to a gene: 10. The CDR3 region is CASSVDRFAAEQYF. The CDR3 DNA reads TGTGCCAGCAGTGTGGACAGGTTTGCTGCCGAGCAGTACTTC.

J is TRBJ1-2 and V is TRBV27; tentatively, D is TRBD1 (5 bases). The V gene lost 1 base and the J gene lost 8 bases, with 17 bases spanning the gap. The CDR3 spans 15 residues. Germline CDR1 MNHEY, CDR2 SMNVEV (reference sequence). The CDR3 loop reads CASSLWSTRGGGYTF. Written as DNA, the CDR3 is TGTGCCAGCAGTTTATGGTCCACGAGGGGAGGCGGCTACACCTTC.

This chain joins TRBV30 and TRBJ2-3; no clear D. V shed 2 bases and J shed 0 bases, with 12 bases lying between them. Germline V gene lookup returns CDR1 GTSNPN and CDR2 SVGIG (reference sequence). This CDR3 region has 15 residues. CDR3 coding DNA: TGTGCCTGGAGTATTCCGACTGCTAGCACAGATACGCAGTATTTT. Translating it yields CAWSIPTASTDTQYF.

The chain links TRBV4-1 to TRBJ1-2; 10 bases fit TRBD1. The CDR3 runs 19 residues. Germline CDR1 reads MGHRA; CDR2 reads YSYEKL. V gave up 0 bases and J gave up 2 bases; unmatched junction bases: 12. CDR3 nucleotide sequence: TGCGCCAGCAGCCAAGATTTCCGGGACAGGGGTGTCCCCAACTATGGCTACACCTTC. Residues: CASSQDFRDRGVPNYGYTF.

This clone was counted once. The chain links TRBV28 to TRBJ2-7; D gene unclear. The V gene's germline CDR1 is MDHEN and CDR2 SYDVKM. The CDR3 totals 13 residues. The ends were cut back, 2 bases at V and 7 bases at J, with 12 bases in the middle. Here the CDR3 DNA reads TGTGCCAGCAGTTTACCTTTCTCGGGTGAGCAGTACTTC. Its protein product is CASSLPFSGEQYF.

The J gene is TRBJ1-4, the V gene TRBV27; D remains ambiguous. The CDR3 contains 15 residues. CDR1 and CDR2 from the germline V gene are MNHEY and SMNVEV (reference sequence). Trimming took 0 bases from V and 11 from J, leaving 16 bases between them. CDR3 nucleotides: TGTGCCAGCAGTTTATCGTCACTTTCGACATGGAAACTGTTTTTT. It is translated as CASSLSSLSTWKLFF.

The rearrangement joins TRBV27 to TRBJ2-6; TRBD2 might be the D (5 bases). Trimming stripped 5 bases from V and 2 bases from J, with 7 bases between. The CDR3 has 14 amino acids. Per the germline V gene, CDR1 is MNHEY and CDR2 is SMNVEV (reference sequence). The CDR3 region is CASSTRTGANVLTF. CDR3 coding DNA: TGTGCCAGCAGTACTAGAACTGGGGCCAACGTCCTGACTTTC. The whole variable domain, filled in from reference TRBV27 and TRBJ2-6, reads EAQVTQNPRYLITVTGKKLTVTCSQNMNHEYMSWYRQDPGLGLRQIYYSMNVEVTDKGDVPEGYKVSRKEKRNFPLILESPSPNQTSLYFCASSTRTGANVLTFGAGSRLTVL.

This rearrangement joins TRBV10-2 to TRBJ2-7; D not certain. Trimming removed 6 bases at V and 6 bases at J, with 15 bases between. Germline V gene lookup returns CDR1 WSHSY and CDR2 SAAADI. The CDR3 covers 13 residues. The CDR3 DNA reads as TGCGCCAGCAGCCGACGCGGAATCAGCGAGCAGTACTTC. Its protein product is CASSRRGISEQYF.

This rearrangement joins TRBV5-1 to TRBJ2-1, with D possibly matching TRBD1 (5 bases). Per germline, CDR1 SGHRS and CDR2 YFSETQ. The ends were cut back, 4 bases at V and 5 bases at J, with 10 bases in the middle. CDR3 length: 13 amino acids. Here the CDR3 reads CASSRTPDNEQFF. CDR3 nucleotide sequence: TGCGCCAGCAGCAGGACACCCGACAATGAGCAGTTCTTC.